Ten or more counts support the clone carrying this T cell receptor (beta chain). This sample was taken from a study of early T cells in non-severe SARS-CoV-2 infection. Germline CDR1 and CDR2: SGHNT and YYREEE (reference sequence). The CDR3 covers 16 residues. The V gene lost 4 bases and the J gene lost 0 bases, with 17 bases spanning the gap. TCRdb used MiXCR to reprocess the 5' RACE reads, holding one entry per CDR3 protein. The profile shows about 21,000 distinct CDR3 sequences, 5.7% of them singletons. The sequence came from an adult who was a healthcare worker with PCR-confirmed SARS-CoV-2 infection or an uninfected control (not recorded which). The V and J genes are TRBV5-4 and TRBJ2-7; D is perhaps TRBD2 (7 bases). The starting material was whole blood, obtained at baseline. The CDR3 DNA is TGTGCCAGCAGCCCGAGGGGCGGGGGCCGCTCCTACGAGCAGTACTTC. Translated: CASSPRGGGRSYEQYF.